The 17 T cell receptor beta chains presented below share a single source sample, sequenced in a study of post-analysis software for immune sequencing data. Overall study results and limits: When patients were compared with controls, 4 or 5 TRBV segments were more frequent, TRBV5-6, TRBV5-1 and TRBV20-1 among them.

The TCR beta cDNA libraries contained unique molecular identifiers. A single record per CDR3 protein comes from TCRdb applying MiXCR to the PCR reads. The sample lists 750,000 to 950,000 distinct CDR3 sequences, about 57% occurring once. The antigens these receptors bind are not known. Sequenced: blood. Receptors were obtained from a girl aged 10 to 17 with multiple sclerosis.

In this sample, this clonotype turned up once. This rearrangement joins TRBV11-2 to TRBJ2-7; D uncertain. Germline V gene data show CDR1 as SGHAT and CDR2 as FQNNGV. The CDR3 is 14 residues long. V dropped 0 bases and J dropped 5 bases, with 11 bases sitting between them. CDR3 sequence reads: CASSLDNLVHEQYF. DNA for the CDR3: TGTGCCAGCAGCTTAGATAACCTAGTCCACGAGCAGTACTTC.

This rearrangement joins TRBV25-1 to TRBJ1-5; a possible D gene is TRBD1 (5 bases). CDR1 and CDR2 from the germline V gene are MGHDK and SYGVNS. The CDR3 has 19 residues. The V and J ends lost 1 base and 0 bases respectively, with 19 bases between them. The chain's CDR3 is CASSEWGTGDSNSNQPQHF. CDR3 DNA sequence: TGTGCCAGCAGTGAATGGGGGACGGGCGACAGCAATAGCAATCAGCCCCAGCATTTT.

This clonotype was seen once. V is TRBV29-1 and J is TRBJ1-2; possible D gene TRBD1, 5 bases. This CDR3 region has 11 residues. CDR1 and CDR2 from the germline V gene are SQVTM and ANQGSEA. V was trimmed by 6 bases and J by 6 bases, leaving 11 bases between them. Here the CDR3 DNA reads TGCAGCGTCCTGACAGTGGATGGCTACACCTTC. Protein: CSVLTVDGYTF. Full variable domain (remainder filled in from reference TRBV29-1 and TRBJ1-2): SAVISQKPSRDICQRGTSLTIQCQVDSQVTMMFWYRQQPGQSLTLIATANQGSEATYESGFVIDKFPISRPNLTFSTLTVSNMSPEDSSIYLCSVLTVDGYTFGSGTRLTVV.

This clonotype showed up just a few times. This chain connects TRBV29-1 to TRBJ1-2, with 10 bases aligning to TRBD1. The CDR3 runs 12 residues. The V gene end was trimmed by 6 bases and the J gene end by 6 bases; junction bases not matched to a gene: 4. Germline CDR1 is SQVTM and CDR2 is ANQGSEA. The CDR3 loop reads CSVGTGAHGYTF. Written as DNA, the CDR3 is TGCAGCGTGGGGACAGGGGCCCATGGCTACACCTTC.

This sequence joins TRBV5-1 and TRBJ2-1; TRBD2 matches 12 bases. The CDR3 spans 18 residues. Germline V lookup: CDR1 SGHRS, CDR2 YFSETQ. Trimming cost V 1 base and J 6 bases; bases outside gene matches: 11. The CDR3 DNA reads TGCGCCAGCAGCTTGACCGGGACTAGCGGGTCTAGAGGCAATGAGCAGTTCTTC. Translated, it gives CASSLTGTSGSRGNEQFF.

V and J are TRBV20-1 and TRBJ2-7; D is unresolved. Per germline, CDR1 DFQATT and CDR2 SNEGSKA (reference sequence). V lost 6 bases and J 5 bases, leaving 17 bases between the germline ends. The CDR3 has 13 residues. CDR3 DNA: TGCAGTGCCCTGAAAGCGCCGGTGGACGAGCAGTACTTC. Amino acid sequence: CSALKAPVDEQYF.

The CDR3 sequence: CSVVTANTEAFF. The CDR3 DNA sequence: TGCAGCGTTGTGACAGCGAACACTGAAGCTTTCTTT. The chain couples TRBV29-1 to TRBJ1-1, with D possibly matching TRBD1 (5 bases). The germline CDR1 and CDR2 sequences are SQVTM and ANQGSEA. V lost 4 bases and J lost 1, with 7 bases in between. There are 12 residues in the CDR3.

The J gene is TRBJ1-2, the V gene TRBV6-5; 9 bases are shared with TRBD1. The CDR3 totals 16 residues. CDR1 and CDR2 (germline): MNHEY, SVGAGI. J was trimmed by 7 bases and V by 3 bases; bases with no gene match: 12. CDR3 in amino acids: CASSYETGGRLGGYTF. CDR3 bases: TGTGCCAGCAGTTATGAGACAGGGGGACGCCTGGGTGGCTACACCTTC.

CDR3 sequence (DNA): TGCAGTGCTTACAAGCGCGAGTCCCACGAGCAGTACTTC. Amino acids: CSAYKRESHEQYF. The genes are TRBV20-1 and TRBJ2-5; D ambiguous. The J call is in doubt because the DNA end fits TRBJ2-7 better. Germline V CDR1 and CDR2: DFQATT, SNEGSKA (reference sequence). The CDR3 runs to 13 residues.

The CDR3 spells CASSPPGTGGSPLHF. CDR3 sequence (DNA): TGTGCCAGCAGCCCCCCAGGGACAGGGGGTTCACCCCTCCACTTT. V usage is TRBV6-1 and J usage is TRBJ1-6, with 11 bases fitting TRBD1. J lost 9 bases, V lost 6 bases, and 7 bases had no gene match. In germline, CDR1 is MNHNS, CDR2 SASEGT. The CDR3 is 15 amino acids.

Only a few counts were recorded for this clonotype. The rearrangement joins TRBV5-1 to TRBJ2-5; perhaps D is TRBD1 or TRBD2 (6 bases each). The V gene lost 2 bases and the J gene lost 3 bases, with 14 bases spanning the gap. CDR1 and CDR2 from the germline V gene are SGHRS and YFSETQ. This CDR3 is built from 15 residues. Written as DNA, the CDR3 is TGCGCCAGCAGCTTTTACGGGGGCGAGGAAGAGACCCAGTACTTC. Translating it yields CASSFYGGEEETQYF.

The V gene is TRBV10-3, the J gene TRBJ1-2, with 9 bases aligning to TRBD1. The ends lost 4 bases at V and 5 bases at J; junction bases unmatched: 8. The CDR3 extends over 15 amino acids. CDR1 is ENHRY, CDR2 SYGVKD, per germline. CDR3 DNA sequence: TGTGCCATCAGTGGTACAGGGGGCTCGGGATATGGCTACACCTTC. This sequence encodes CAISGTGGSGYGYTF.

The chain combines TRBV12-3 or TRBV12-4 with TRBJ2-7; 7 positions agree with TRBD1. The CDR3 length is 12 residues. V gave up 6 bases and J gave up 3 bases; unmatched junction bases: 2. CDR3 residues: CASRAGGYEQYF. The CDR3 bases are TGTGCCAGCAGGGCAGGGGGCTACGAGCAGTACTTC.

This chain links TRBV7-9 with TRBJ2-1; TRBD2 matches at 8 bases. The germline gives CDR1 SEHNR, CDR2 FQNEAQ (reference sequence). The CDR3 has 14 residues. V lost 2 bases, J lost 6 bases, and 3 bases stayed unmatched. The DNA for the CDR3 is TGTGCCAGCAGCTTATTCGGGGGGGGCAATGAGCAGTTCTTC. This encodes CASSLFGGGNEQFF.

V usage is TRBV6-6 and J usage is TRBJ2-3, with D perhaps TRBD2 (5 bases). Germline CDR1 MNHNY, CDR2 SVGAGI (reference sequence). The CDR3 extends over 16 amino acids. With 6 bases removed from V and 4 bases from J, the gap between germline ends came to 20 bases. The CDR3 bases are TGTGCCAGCAGCCACGGGGAACTCGATCGGGCAGATACGCAGTATTTT. It translates to CASSHGELDRADTQYF.

The sample holds a few counts of this clonotype. The chain recombines TRBV20-1 with TRBJ2-1; possible D gene TRBD2, 6 bases. In germline, CDR1 is DFQATT, CDR2 SNEGSKA (reference sequence). The CDR3 has 11 amino acids. The V and J ends lost 8 bases and 8 bases respectively, with 13 bases between them. The CDR3 nucleotides are TGCAGTCCCCATCGGAGGGATGAGCAGTTCTTC. Its protein product is CSPHRRDEQFF.

A note on this clonotype: This could be a read error, since a much larger clone is one nucleotide away. The chain couples TRBV3-1 to TRBJ2-4, with D uncertain. The J call could be wrong; TRBJ2-7 is a better fit for the DNA end. CDR1 is LGHDT and CDR2 is YNNKEL in the germline V gene (reference sequence). CDR3 length equals 14 residues. Written as DNA, the CDR3 is TGTGCCAGCAGCCAGAAGGCGGATGCCCACGAGCAGTACTTC. Its protein product is CASSQKADAHEQYF.